The sequence of this TCR beta chain was determined in a study of cytomegalovirus exposure and HLA in healthy donors. Study outcomes and limitations: Reports described diagnosis of cytomegalovirus status by the classifier as highly specific and sensitive. According to a later analysis, TCR clusters from the first cohort tended to co-occur in the approximately 130 validation repertoires.

Trimming left V 4 bases short and J 4 bases short, with 3 bases between. The CDR3 extends over 10 amino acids. Per germline, CDR1 GTSNPN and CDR2 SVGIG (reference sequence). Repertoires were generated with immunoSEQ multiplex PCR, while TCRdb's copy carries only in-frame clones and drops some. The data show about 280,000 clones, with more than 75% seen just once and approximately 0.94% held by the top ten. The donors were part of the roughly 130-subject validation cohort, which stood apart from the approximately 670-subject first cohort. On this clone: The antigen is not known.

The chain employs TRBV30 and TRBJ2-3, with D unclear. Sequencing was performed on PBMCs. The TCR sequence derives from a woman between 18 and 29 years old in good health and CMV-seronegative. As DNA, the CDR3 is TGTGCCTGGACTTCAGATACGCAGTATTTT. Its translation: CAWTSDTQYF.